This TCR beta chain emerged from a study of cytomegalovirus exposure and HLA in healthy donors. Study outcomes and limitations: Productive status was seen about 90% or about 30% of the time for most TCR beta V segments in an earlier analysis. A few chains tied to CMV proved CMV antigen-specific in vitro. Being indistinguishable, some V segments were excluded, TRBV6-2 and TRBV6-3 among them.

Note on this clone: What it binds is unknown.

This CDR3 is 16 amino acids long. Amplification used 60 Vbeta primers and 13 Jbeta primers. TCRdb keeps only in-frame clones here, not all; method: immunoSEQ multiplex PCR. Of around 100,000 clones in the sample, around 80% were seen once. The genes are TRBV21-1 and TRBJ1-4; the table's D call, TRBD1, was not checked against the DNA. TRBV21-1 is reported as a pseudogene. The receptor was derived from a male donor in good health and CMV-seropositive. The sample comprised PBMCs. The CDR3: CASGVLSQEPNEKLFF. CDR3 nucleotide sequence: TGTGCCAGCGGGGTGCTGTCACAGGAACCGAATGAAAAACTGTTTTTT.